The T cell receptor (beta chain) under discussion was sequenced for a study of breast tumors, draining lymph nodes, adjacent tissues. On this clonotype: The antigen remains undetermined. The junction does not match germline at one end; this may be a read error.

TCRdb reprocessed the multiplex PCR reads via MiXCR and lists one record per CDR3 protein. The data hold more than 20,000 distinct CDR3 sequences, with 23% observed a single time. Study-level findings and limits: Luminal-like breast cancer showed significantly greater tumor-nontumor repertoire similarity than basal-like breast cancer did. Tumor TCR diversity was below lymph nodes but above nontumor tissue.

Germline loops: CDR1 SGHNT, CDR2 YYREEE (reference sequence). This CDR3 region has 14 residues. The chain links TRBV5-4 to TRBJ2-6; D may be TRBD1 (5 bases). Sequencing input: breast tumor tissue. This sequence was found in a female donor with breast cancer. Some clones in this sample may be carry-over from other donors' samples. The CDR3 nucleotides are TGTGCCAGCAAGGGTTCCTCTGGGGCCAACGTCCTGATTTTC. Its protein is CASKGSSGANVLIF.